This T cell receptor beta chain was sequenced during a study of T-cell memory formation after mild COVID-19. Study background: Across donors, TCR clusters were largely donor specific.

MiXCR, run by TCRdb on the 5' RACE reads, gives a single entry per CDR3 protein. The table shows approximately 150,000 distinct CDR3 sequences, with around 21% occurring only once. This clonotype was seen only a few times. Germline lookup yields CDR1 LGHNT and CDR2 FRNRAP. This CDR3 comprises 11 residues. V lost 6 bases, J lost 3 bases, and 3 bases lay in between. The chain employs TRBV12-5 and TRBJ2-1; D is unclear. The sequenced sample was PBMCs or a T cell subset sorted from them (not recorded which). The TCR comes from an adult woman who had mild COVID-19 (a few samples of this study predate the infection). Cell type and time point are not known. In DNA, the CDR3 is TGTGCTAGTGGGGACTACAATGAGCAGTTCTTC. Translated, it gives CASGDYNEQFF.